Shown below are 11 T cell receptor beta chains from a single sample sequenced in a study of T-cell memory formation after mild COVID-19. MiXCR, applied by TCRdb to the 5' RACE reads, yields one record per CDR3 protein. Here the sample spans about 110,000 distinct CDR3 sequences, roughly a sixth being singletons. Sequenced material: PBMCs or a T cell subset sorted from them (not recorded which). All receptors come from a young man who had mild COVID-19 (a few samples of this study predate the infection). Cell type and time point are not known.

Concerning this clonotype itself: At one end, the junction sequence differs from germline, possibly due to a read error. V gene TRBV5-1 combines with J gene TRBJ2-1; no definite D call. The CDR3 totals 15 residues. Germline CDR1 is SGHRS and CDR2 is YFSETQ. The CDR3, as DNA: TGCGACAGCAACCCGGACGGTAGCTCCTACAATGAGCAGTTCTTC. Its translation: CDSNPDGSSYNEQFF.

The gene calls are TRBV12-3 or TRBV12-4 and TRBJ1-5; D may be TRBD1 (5 bases). Trimming cost V 8 bases and J 9 bases, with 11 bases left between them. CDR3 length: 11 amino acids. CDR3 coding DNA: TGTGCCAGCGGGGACTTTGGGCCCCAGCATTTT. Translating it yields CASGDFGPQHF.

This clonotype occurred a few times. The rearrangement links TRBV24-1 to TRBJ2-3; maybe TRBD1 (6 bases). Germline assignment: CDR1 KGHDR and CDR2 SFDVKD. CDR3 size: 16 residues. Between the trimmed V and J ends, which lost 3 bases and 1 base, there was a span of 13 bases. The CDR3 here is CATSDPQGTGTDTQYF. CDR3 DNA: TGTGCCACCAGTGATCCACAGGGTACTGGCACAGATACGCAGTATTTT.

Many counts were recorded for this clonotype. The genes are TRBV20-1 and TRBJ2-7; 9 bases map to TRBD1. The germline V gene encodes CDR1 DFQATT and CDR2 SNEGSKA (reference sequence). J gave up 2 bases and V 4 bases, and 3 bases lay outside the gene matches. The CDR3 runs 13 residues. This CDR3 is CSATTGGTYEQYF. Here the CDR3 DNA reads TGCAGTGCTACGACAGGGGGGACCTACGAGCAGTACTTC.

This chain connects TRBV7-2 to TRBJ2-4; 7 nucleotides align to TRBD1. The CDR3 is 14 amino acids. The ends lost 1 base at V and 10 bases at J; junction bases unmatched: 7. Germline CDR1 reads SGHTA; CDR2 reads FQGNSA. CDR3 nucleotides: TGTGCCAGCAGCTTAGGAGGCAGGGGGATTATTCAGTACTTC. The encoded protein is CASSLGGRGIIQYF.

In this sample, this clonotype turned up a few times. CDR3 sequence: CASSLRQSYEQYF. CDR3 nucleotide sequence: TGTGCCAGCAGTTTACGACAAAGCTACGAGCAGTACTTC. J is TRBJ2-7 and V is TRBV27; D ambiguous. V was shortened by 2 bases and J by 3 bases, with 8 bases between the two germline ends. CDR3 size: 13 residues. Germline V gene sequence: CDR1 MNHEY, CDR2 SMNVEV (reference sequence).

This clonotype was recorded a few times. The genes are TRBV6-5 and TRBJ2-5, with 8 bases matching TRBD2. CDR1 MNHEY and CDR2 SVGAGI come from the germline V gene. The CDR3 loop spans 14 amino acids. Trimming removed 5 bases from V and 5 bases from J; junction bases left unmatched: 7. Here the CDR3 DNA reads TGTGCCAGCAGTCAGGGGACTAGTCGGGAGACCCAGTACTTC. Amino acid sequence: CASSQGTSRETQYF.

The CDR3 spells CSASTGNANEKLFF. The CDR3 nucleotides read TGCAGTGCTTCTACAGGGAATGCTAATGAAAAACTGTTTTTT. The J gene is TRBJ1-4, the V gene TRBV20-1; D may be TRBD1 (6 bases). CDR1 is DFQATT, CDR2 SNEGSKA, per germline (reference sequence). The CDR3 length is 14 residues. The V end lost 5 bases, the J end lost 3 bases, and 13 bases lay between the germline ends.

This clonotype appeared many times. The rearrangement joins TRBV5-4 to TRBJ2-1; the D is unclear. V dropped 0 bases and J dropped 5 bases, with 6 bases sitting between them. CDR3 size: 13 residues. The germline CDR1 and CDR2 sequences are SGHNT and YYREEE (reference sequence). CDR3 residues: CASSLGPDNEQFF. The DNA for the CDR3 is TGTGCCAGCAGCTTGGGGCCCGACAATGAGCAGTTCTTC.

This clonotype was seen at least ten times. This sequence joins TRBV5-1 and TRBJ2-6; tentatively, D is TRBD1 (5 bases). This CDR3 comprises 15 residues. Looked up from germline, CDR1 is SGHRS and CDR2 is YFSETQ. Trimming removed 2 bases at V and 2 bases at J, with 8 bases between. As DNA, the CDR3 is TGCGCCAGCAGCTTTCAGGACACTGGGGCCAACGTCCTGACTTTC. It translates to CASSFQDTGANVLTF.

This clonotype was counted only a few times. No conserved phenylalanine or tryptophan ends this CDR3, so it is likely a read error. The chain joins TRBV19 to TRBJ1-6, with D hard to call. The germline V and J ends were trimmed by 3 bases and 4 bases, with 7 bases remaining between them. Germline V CDR1 and CDR2: LNHDA, SQIVND (reference sequence). The CDR3 has 14 amino acids. CDR3 DNA: TGTGCCAGTAGTATTCGCCCGTATAATTCACCCCTCCACGTT. It specifies CASSIRPYNSPLHV.